The source of this TCR beta chain is a study of T-cell reconstitution after alpha-beta-depleted transplantation in children. This clonotype has at least ten counts. Germline CDR1 SGHRS, CDR2 YFSETQ. Trimming shortened V by 3 bases and J by 4 bases, and 7 bases separated the two germline ends. CDR3 size: 12 residues. Preparation of the TCRbeta library was carried out with unique molecular identifiers. TCRdb re-derived calls from the PCR reads in MiXCR, one entry per CDR3 protein. The sample has 350,000 to 400,000 distinct CDR3 sequences; 10% to 15% are singletons. The receptor's source is a human donor who donated a stem cell graft to a child with Fanconi anemia. The chain employs TRBV5-1 and TRBJ1-1; D remains ambiguous. The specimen comprised PBMCs, sampled from the stem cell graft. Here the CDR3 DNA reads TGCGCCAGCAGCTGGGGAGGCACTGAAGCTTTCTTT. It yields the protein CASSWGGTEAFF.